This TCR beta chain was sequenced during a study of blood T cell repertoires in COVID-19. The wider study: Acute and convalescent COVID-19 specimens originated in the United States, Italy and Spain. PBMCs, B-cell-depleted T cells, or T cells were the source of the cDNA or gDNA that made up the material.

Trimming pared 4 bases from V and 3 bases from J, leaving 13 bases between. This CDR3 contains 14 residues. Germline V gene data show CDR1 as SGDLS and CDR2 as YYNGEE. In the study's own analysis: Reference gene primer amplification gave estimated nucleated cell counts. Clones were sequenced by immunoSEQ multiplex PCR, and TCRdb holds only the in-frame ones, with some missing. V and J calls and clone size are as listed in that table; D and trimming were resolved from the DNA. The table shows about 200,000 clones, with about 88% occurring only once. The sample comprised peripheral blood. The chain is built from TRBV9 and TRBJ2-5; D could derive from TRBD1 or TRBD2 (6 bases each). This receptor was obtained from a woman between 35 and 50 years old with acute or convalescent COVID-19. This CDR3 reads CASSLGGLKETQYF. In nucleotides, the CDR3 is TGTGCCAGCAGCCTAGGGGGACTTAAAGAGACCCAGTACTTC.